The clone carrying this T cell receptor beta chain was picked up a small number of times. Its antigen remains unidentified. As for time point: blood at routine non-recurrence follow-up after resection. Unsorted whole RNA from tumor, nontumor lung or frozen PBMC underwent sequencing. These data are taken from a study of spatial heterogeneity in lung cancer. Study at large: Donors were 72 untreated early-stage non-small cell lung cancer patients. The study consistently detected more beta-chain than alpha-chain sequences. Study-wide results and caveats: Detection of ubiquitous tumor TCRs in blood was higher at resection than follow-up.

Via MiXCR, TCRdb re-called the 5' RACE reads, giving one row per CDR3 protein. The table lists roughly 34,000 distinct CDR3 sequences, roughly 8% of them singletons. The trim removed 0 bases at V and 5 bases at J, leaving 4 bases unmatched. Germline V gene sequence: CDR1 DFQATT, CDR2 SNEGSKA (reference sequence). The CDR3 totals 15 residues. The sequencing here drew on PBMCs, taken at follow-up. The rearrangement uses TRBV20-1 and TRBJ2-1; 10 nucleotides match TRBD2. The TCR sequence derives from a male donor with early-stage non-small cell lung cancer. CDR3 in DNA: TGCAGTGCTAGAGAAGCGGGGGGGGCTCACAATGAGCAGTTCTTC. Amino acids: CSAREAGGAHNEQFF.